These 20 T cell receptor beta chains originate from one sample sequenced in a study of blood T cells in healthy people across ages (dated by TCRdb to the mid-2010s). Libraries were constructed by 5' RACE. The sequencer was an Illumina HiSeq 2500. A second roughly 6 to 12 cycle PCR used a sample-barcoded 5' primer and a J-beta primer mix. TCRdb passed the public sequencing reads through fastp at Q25 and MiXCR, retaining productive beta sequences. Every CDR3 protein is listed once, alongside the most common genes and DNA of its rows. This sample has about 1 million distinct CDR3 sequences in its table, and 45% of those were observed once. The ten largest account for approximately 20% of the sample. The sequenced sample consisted of blood. These receptors were taken from an older woman in good health.

This clonotype was seen a few times. The chain has TRBV28 and TRBJ2-1; D may be TRBD1 or TRBD2 (5 bases each). Trimming left V 5 bases short and J 4 bases short, with 18 bases between. Germline V gene sequence: CDR1 MDHEN, CDR2 SYDVKM. The CDR3 runs to 16 residues. In nucleotides, the CDR3 is TGTGCCAGCAGTCCCCCATTCGGGACCCAGTACAATGAGCAGTTCTTC. This sequence encodes CASSPPFGTQYNEQFF.

The rearrangement links TRBV30 to TRBJ1-1; tentative D call: TRBD1 (5 bases). Trimming removed 3 bases at V and 2 bases at J, with 10 bases between. CDR1 and CDR2 from the germline V gene are GTSNPN and SVGIG (reference sequence). This CDR3 has 13 amino acids. CDR3 nucleotides: TGTGCCTGGAGCAGGGACTTTAACACTGAAGCTTTCTTT. Protein sequence: CAWSRDFNTEAFF.

Remarks on this clonotype: A much larger clone is a single base away; this may be a read error. The chain has TRBV7-9 and TRBJ1-1, with 7 bases lining up with TRBD1. This CDR3 has 15 residues. CDR1 and CDR2 (germline): SEHNR, FQNEAQ (reference sequence). The CDR3 DNA is TGTGCCGGCAGCTCTCCGACAGGGCGGGGAACTGAAGCTTTCTTT. Amino acids: CAGSSPTGRGTEAFF.

This clonotype was seen a single time. V usage is TRBV14 and J usage is TRBJ2-1; 10 bases line up with TRBD2. CDR1 and CDR2 (germline): SGHDN, FVKESK. The ends lost 3 bases at V and 3 bases at J; junction bases unmatched: 2. The CDR3 sequence is 15 residues long. CDR3 protein: CASSQGLAYYNEQFF. DNA for the CDR3: TGTGCCAGCAGCCAGGGACTAGCGTACTACAATGAGCAGTTCTTC.

This chain links TRBV20-1 with TRBJ1-4; the match to TRBD1 covers 9 bases. Trimming at V came to 2 bases and at J to 5 bases, leaving 6 bases not matched to a gene. This CDR3 has 15 amino acids. The V gene's germline CDR1 is DFQATT and CDR2 SNEGSKA (reference sequence). As DNA, the CDR3 is TGCAGTGCTAGATCCGGGACAGGGATCAATGAAAAACTGTTTTTT. It specifies CSARSGTGINEKLFF.

This clonotype was observed a handful of times. This chain connects TRBV27 to TRBJ2-5; 11 bases line up with TRBD2. CDR3 size: 17 residues. V was clipped by 5 bases and J by 5 bases; unmatched bases: 13. Germline V gene sequence: CDR1 MNHEY, CDR2 SMNVEV (reference sequence). Written as DNA, the CDR3 is TGTGCCAGCAGTCCTCAGGGGATAGCGGGAGGGCGGGAGACCCAGTACTTC. Its protein product is CASSPQGIAGGRETQYF.

This clonotype was counted between two and nine times. The CDR3 region is CASSYGPAKPEAFF. The CDR3 coding sequence is TGTGCCAGCAGTTATGGGCCCGCCAAGCCTGAAGCTTTCTTT. The V call is TRBV12-3 or TRBV12-4, the J call TRBJ1-1; D unresolved. Trimming removed 4 bases at V and 6 bases at J, with 15 bases between. This CDR3 is 14 amino acids long.

This clonotype occurred many times. The V call is TRBV20-1, the J call TRBJ2-1; 14 positions match TRBD2. The V gene's germline CDR1 is DFQATT and CDR2 SNEGSKA (reference sequence). V shed 6 bases, J shed 15 bases, and the junction held 19 bases outside the gene matches. The CDR3 has 16 amino acids. The CDR3 DNA is TGCAGTGCAAGCCTACCGGGACTAGCGGGAGAACGAAGTCCGTTCTTC. It yields the protein CSASLPGLAGERSPFF.

This clonotype was recorded a few times. The chain joins TRBV15 to TRBJ2-1; D not resolved. The germline V gene encodes CDR1 LNHNV and CDR2 YYDKDF (reference sequence). V was shortened by 1 base and J by 7 bases, with 2 bases between the two germline ends. The CDR3 has 11 residues. CDR3 sequence (DNA): TGTGCCACCAGCAGAGCTAATGAGCAGTTCTTC. It is translated as CATSRANEQFF.

V usage is TRBV6-5 and J usage is TRBJ2-3; TRBD2 aligns across 10 bases. J lost 6 bases, V lost 3 bases, and 3 bases had no gene match. The length of the CDR3 is 14 residues. The germline V gene has CDR1 MNHEY and CDR2 SVGAGI. CDR3 sequence (DNA): TGTGCCAGCAGTTATGGGACTAGCGTGGATACGCAGTATTTT. It codes for CASSYGTSVDTQYF.

This clonotype was counted a few times. This chain connects TRBV6-5 to TRBJ1-6; 8 nucleotides agree with TRBD1. The CDR3 spans 16 residues. Germline CDR1 reads MNHEY; CDR2 reads SVGAGI. The V gene end was trimmed by 6 bases and the J gene end by 6 bases; junction bases not matched to a gene: 10. CDR3 coding DNA: TGTGCCAGCAGCTCAGAGGACAGGGCCTTTAATTCACCCCTCCACTTT. Amino acids: CASSSEDRAFNSPLHF.

The chain employs TRBV4-1 and TRBJ2-1, with D tentatively TRBD1 (6 bases). V lost 3 bases to trimming and J lost 0 bases, with 9 bases between them. The CDR3 is 15 amino acids. Germline-derived CDR1 and CDR2 are MGHRA and YSYEKL. The CDR3 DNA sequence: TGCGCCAGCAGCCACGGACAGATCTCCTACAATGAGCAGTTCTTC. It specifies CASSHGQISYNEQFF.

As to this clonotype: A much more abundant neighbour one base away suggests this may be a read error. The chain recombines TRBV20-1 with TRBJ1-6; no clear D. The V gene lost 2 bases and the J gene lost 6 bases, with 14 bases spanning the gap. The CDR3 spans 15 residues. Germline V gene lookup returns CDR1 DFQATT and CDR2 SNEGSKA (reference sequence). The CDR3 reads CSARTGRPFNSPLHF. The CDR3 coding sequence is TGCAGTGCTAGAACCGGACGCCCTTTTAATTCACCCCTCCACTTT.

This chain links TRBV19 with TRBJ2-4; D is unresolved. CDR1 LNHDA and CDR2 SQIVND come from the germline V gene (reference sequence). This CDR3 region has 11 residues. V was cut by 0 bases and J by 8 bases, with 2 bases left in between. CDR3 coding DNA: TGTGCCAGTAGTATAGAGGACATTCAGTACTTC. Translated, it gives CASSIEDIQYF.

The gene calls are TRBV20-1 and TRBJ2-3, with D perhaps being TRBD1 or TRBD2 (6 bases each). Trimming took off 1 base at V and 2 bases at J, with 10 bases between the two ends. The CDR3 length is 14 residues. The germline V gene has CDR1 DFQATT and CDR2 SNEGSKA (reference sequence). CDR3 bases: TGCAGTGCTAGAGCGGGGGCGATCACAGATACGCAGTATTTT. It is translated as CSARAGAITDTQYF.

The chain combines TRBV25-1 with TRBJ2-1; tentative D call: TRBD1 (6 bases). This CDR3 region has 12 residues. Looked up from germline, CDR1 is MGHDK and CDR2 is SYGVNS. The germline V and J ends were trimmed by 6 bases and 6 bases, with 9 bases remaining between them. The CDR3 spells CASRSQGNEQFF. For the CDR3, the DNA is TGTGCCAGCAGGTCACAGGGCAATGAGCAGTTCTTC.

The rearrangement links TRBV7-9 to TRBJ2-1; 7 bases agree with TRBD2. Per germline, CDR1 SEHNR and CDR2 FQNEAQ (reference sequence). After removal of 5 bases from V and 3 bases from J, the junction contained 7 bases not matched to a gene. CDR3 length: 15 amino acids. CDR3 DNA: TGTGCCAGCAGCGCGGGGACTACAAACTACAATGAGCAGTTCTTC. Its protein is CASSAGTTNYNEQFF.

The chain carries TRBV5-1 and TRBJ2-1; TRBD2 aligns across 7 bases. This CDR3 spans 15 amino acids. The V and J ends lost 9 bases and 6 bases, in that order; junction bases with no gene match: 15. The germline CDR1 and CDR2 sequences are SGHRS and YFSETQ. The CDR3 sequence: CAKPLAGTPGNEQFF. CDR3 DNA sequence: TGCGCCAAACCATTAGCGGGCACCCCCGGCAATGAGCAGTTCTTC.

The chain combines TRBV9 with TRBJ2-5; D uncertain. This CDR3 has 14 amino acids. The germline V gene encodes CDR1 SGDLS and CDR2 YYNGEE. V shed 4 bases and J shed 1 base, with 11 bases lying between them. The CDR3 sequence: CASSSHVFQETQYF. CDR3 nucleotides: TGTGCCAGCAGCTCCCACGTATTCCAAGAGACCCAGTACTTC.

V gene TRBV4-1 combines with J gene TRBJ2-3; 12 nucleotides line up with TRBD2. This CDR3 has 16 residues. The J segment lost 10 bases and the V segment lost 4 bases, leaving 12 bases of the junction unmatched. Germline V gene data show CDR1 as MGHRA and CDR2 as YSYEKL. The CDR3 is CASSLPGRLAGEAQYF. CDR3 sequence (DNA): TGCGCCAGCAGCCTCCCTGGGCGACTAGCGGGAGAAGCGCAGTATTTT.